These 9 T cell receptor beta chains came from one sample sequenced in a study of tissue T cells after allogeneic stem cell transplantation. Profiling relied on immunoSEQ multiplex PCR, and the TCRdb table lists in-frame clones only, not all of them. The sample lists about 520 clones; approximately 84% were seen once. Specimen: skin, collected at autopsy. The receptors derive from a male patient aged 35 to 75 with steroid-refractory graft-versus-host disease after an allogeneic stem cell transplant. Certain T cells may be donor cells from the graft.

V is TRBV27 and J is TRBJ1-1, with a tentative D call TRBD1 (5 bases). V lost 10 bases and J lost 0, with 12 bases in between. Germline-derived CDR1 and CDR2 are MNHEY and SMNVEV (reference sequence). This CDR3 spans 13 amino acids. The CDR3 is CATFREMNTEAFF. The CDR3 bases are TGTGCCACCTTCAGGGAAATGAACACTGAAGCTTTCTTT.

The J gene is TRBJ2-1, the V gene TRBV7-9; 13 positions agree with TRBD2. This CDR3 region has 19 residues. Germline-derived CDR1 and CDR2 are SEHNR and FQNEAQ (reference sequence). The ends lost 4 bases at V and 0 bases at J; junction bases unmatched: 9. The CDR3 DNA follows: TGTGCCAGCAGCTCCTCGAAGACTAGCGGGGGGAGCTCCTACAATGAGCAGTTCTTC. It specifies CASSSSKTSGGSSYNEQFF.

The table lists this clone with a count of one. The rearrangement joins TRBV5-1 to TRBJ2-3, with 8 bases identical to TRBD1. V shed 4 bases, J shed 3 bases, and the junction held 4 bases outside the gene matches. The CDR3 consists of 14 residues. Per germline, CDR1 SGHRS and CDR2 YFSETQ. As DNA, the CDR3 is TGCGCCAGCAGCGCGGACAGGGTGACAGATACGCAGTATTTT. It codes for CASSADRVTDTQYF. The complete variable domain, with remaining parts taken from reference TRBV5-1 and TRBJ2-3, reads KAGVTQTPRYLIKTRGQQVTLSCSPISGHRSVSWYQQTPGQGLQFLFEYFSETQRNKGNFPGRFSGRQFSNSRSEMNVSTLELGDSALYLCASSADRVTDTQYFGPGTRLTVL.

V is TRBV4-3 and J is TRBJ2-7, with D perhaps being TRBD1 or TRBD2 (6 bases each). Germline V gene lookup returns CDR1 LGHNA and CDR2 YSLEER. CDR3 length equals 17 residues. V was trimmed by 0 bases and J by 3 bases, leaving 18 bases between them. CDR3 DNA sequence: TGCGCCAGCAGCCAAGACAAACCAGGGGCGGGAAACTACGAGCAGTACTTC. Translated, it gives CASSQDKPGAGNYEQYF.

For the CDR3, the DNA is TGTGCCATCATCGCTTCTGGGGCCAACGTCCTGACTTTC. This encodes CAIIASGANVLTF. The chain recombines TRBV10-3 with TRBJ2-6; D gene ambiguous. V lost 7 bases to trimming and J lost 1 base, with 5 bases between them. The CDR3 consists of 13 residues. Germline V gives CDR1 ENHRY, CDR2 SYGVKD.

The chain combines TRBV7-9 with TRBJ1-2; possible D gene TRBD1, 5 bases. The CDR3 sequence is 14 residues long. Trimming took off 2 bases at V and 3 bases at J, with 10 bases between the two ends. CDR1 is SEHNR, CDR2 FQNEAQ, per germline (reference sequence). The CDR3 DNA reads TGTGCCAGCAGCTTATCAGGGTTTGACTATGGCTACACCTTC. It translates to CASSLSGFDYGYTF.

The chain carries TRBV7-9 and TRBJ2-7, with TRBD2 matching over 8 bases. V lost 7 bases, J lost 5 bases, and 10 bases stayed unmatched. The CDR3 loop spans 14 amino acids. Germline V gene data show CDR1 as SEHNR and CDR2 as FQNEAQ (reference sequence). This chain's CDR3 is CASTPGTRTNEQYF. The CDR3 nucleotides read TGTGCCAGCACCCCCGGGACTAGAACAAACGAGCAGTACTTC.

This chain uses TRBV19 with TRBJ2-7, with unresolved D. Germline assignment: CDR1 LNHDA and CDR2 SQIVND (reference sequence). Trimming shortened V by 0 bases and J by 0 bases, and 9 bases separated the two germline ends. The CDR3 runs to 15 residues. The CDR3 here is CASSIDAYNSYEQYF. For the CDR3, the DNA is TGTGCCAGTAGTATAGATGCGTACAACTCCTACGAGCAGTACTTC.

The chain has TRBV18 and TRBJ2-5; TRBD2 agrees at 12 bases. The CDR3 runs to 17 residues. V shed 3 bases and J 2 bases; nucleotides not matched to a gene: 7. CDR1 is KGHSH, CDR2 LQKENI, per germline. This CDR3 reads CASSPLPGLAGQETQYF. The CDR3 DNA reads as TGTGCCAGCTCACCGCTCCCTGGACTAGCGGGGCAAGAGACCCAGTACTTC.